The clone carrying this T cell receptor (beta chain) has a handful of counts. Its specificity is not known. The record originates from a study of blood T cells in healthy people across ages. Notes on the study in general: Naive T cell percentage showed a strong correlation with TCR beta diversity.

Germline assignment: CDR1 SGHAT and CDR2 FQDESV (reference sequence). The V end was cut by 5 bases, the J end by 5 bases, with 7 bases between. The CDR3 contains 11 residues. The study isolated at least 6.5 million PBMCs from each sample. Combining a sample-barcoded 5' primer with a J-beta primer mix, a second PCR ran for roughly 7 to 12 cycles. Each CDR3 protein is one row after TCRdb ran MiXCR on the 5' RACE reads. This sample has approximately 1,000,000 distinct CDR3 sequences, with under 55% found just once. This TCR came from a woman aged 60-75 years in good health. The sample was blood. The gene calls are TRBV11-1 and TRBJ2-7; unclear D gene. The DNA of the CDR3 is TGTGCCAGCAGCCACCGGGACGAGCAGTACTTC. The encoded protein is CASSHRDEQYF. Supplemented by reference TRBV11-1 and TRBJ2-7, the full variable domain reads EAEVAQSPRYKITEKSQAVAFWCDPISGHATLYWYRQILGQGPELLVQFQDESVVDDSQLPKDRFSAERLKGVDSTLKIQPAELGDSAMYLCASSHRDEQYFGPGTRLTVT.